Here is one T cell receptor (beta chain) with its context. What it binds is unknown. About 10 milliliters of peripheral blood were drawn from each donor into EDTA-treated tubes. The V end lost 2 bases, the J end lost 1 base, and 9 bases lay between the germline ends. The germline CDR1 and CDR2 sequences are MNHEY and SVGAGI. The CDR3 extends over 15 amino acids. For the second PCR, which ran for roughly 6 to 12 cycles, a sample-barcoded 5' primer and a J-beta primer mix were used. TCRdb passed the 5' RACE reads through MiXCR, listing each CDR3 protein once. The top ten hold roughly 7.9% of the sample, which has about 1,400,000 distinct CDR3 sequences, approximately 40% seen once. This sample stems from a study of blood T cells in healthy people across ages. Study findings and constraints: Across the age range, TCR beta diversity per million T cells fell in a roughly linear way.

This sequence joins TRBV6-5 and TRBJ2-1, with a possible D match to TRBD1 (5 bases). This sequence originates from a woman between 18 and 30 years old in good health. The sample was blood. The CDR3 region has the DNA TGTGCCAGCAGTTACGACAGCGCATCCTACAATGAGCAGTTCTTC. Its translation: CASSYDSASYNEQFF.